The rows below give T cell receptor beta chains drawn from one sample of a study of blood T cells in healthy people across ages. A single record per CDR3 protein comes from TCRdb applying MiXCR to the 5' RACE reads. This table has approximately 850,000 distinct CDR3 sequences, around 45% appearing once. Sequencing was carried out using blood. Every receptor here comes from a man in his 60s in good health. Each CDR3 is given with its conserved first and last residue. Fields, in order: V gene, J gene, CDR3 protein.

v_gene: TRBV9
j_gene: TRBJ2-3
CDR3aa: CASSRISTDTQYF

v_gene: TRBV20-1
j_gene: TRBJ2-3
CDR3aa: CSARPPDAGRPDTQYF

v_gene: TRBV20-1
j_gene: TRBJ2-3
CDR3aa: CSARDPAHHSTDMQYF

v_gene: TRBV4-3
j_gene: TRBJ2-1
CDR3aa: CASSQDPLMEDEQFF

v_gene: TRBV3-1
j_gene: TRBJ1-1
CDR3aa: CASSRIAHGNTEAFF

v_gene: TRBV6-2/TRBV6-3
j_gene: TRBJ1-1
CDR3aa: CASRGWGISDTEAFF

v_gene: TRBV29-1
j_gene: TRBJ2-2
CDR3aa: CSAGQGGKLFF

v_gene: TRBV4-3
j_gene: TRBJ2-7
CDR3aa: CASSQDTGTRSYEQYF

v_gene: TRBV7-2
j_gene: TRBJ2-5
CDR3aa: CASSLLRVDWGVGQETQYF

v_gene: TRBV7-9
j_gene: TRBJ2-3
CDR3aa: CASSGSGHSTDTQYF

v_gene: TRBV2
j_gene: TRBJ2-1
CDR3aa: CASSELLSDNEQFF

v_gene: TRBV28
j_gene: TRBJ1-4
CDR3aa: CASRVRNEKLFF

v_gene: TRBV6-2/TRBV6-3
j_gene: TRBJ2-6
CDR3aa: CASRTAGANVLTF

v_gene: TRBV7-9
j_gene: TRBJ1-1
CDR3aa: CASRGLQGADTEAFF

v_gene: TRBV5-5
j_gene: TRBJ1-6
CDR3aa: CASSWEGWNSPLHF

v_gene: TRBV7-3
j_gene: TRBJ2-2
CDR3aa: CASSSTGTVNTGELFF

v_gene: TRBV29-1
j_gene: TRBJ2-3
CDR3aa: CSVAQGRSTDTQYF

v_gene: TRBV20-1
j_gene: TRBJ2-7
CDR3aa: CSGKGTYNEQYF

v_gene: TRBV29-1
j_gene: TRBJ2-5
CDR3aa: CSVGGRAETQYF

v_gene: TRBV18
j_gene: NA
CDR3aa: CASSPAPRGAGQETQYF

v_gene: TRBV28
j_gene: TRBJ2-5
CDR3aa: CASSQRDTRVTQYF

v_gene: TRBV12-3/TRBV12-4
j_gene: TRBJ2-1
CDR3aa: CASSFRTGNEQFF

v_gene: TRBV4-1
j_gene: TRBJ1-1
CDR3aa: CASSHNTGSAEAFF

v_gene: TRBV6-5
j_gene: TRBJ2-3
CDR3aa: CASSYPSGGQGEQDTQYF

v_gene: TRBV4-1
j_gene: TRBJ2-2
CDR3aa: CASSQERTGEPFF

v_gene: TRBV28
j_gene: TRBJ2-2
CDR3aa: CASTPGGNTGELFF

v_gene: TRBV12-3/TRBV12-4
j_gene: TRBJ2-7
CDR3aa: CASSPARQRGGLIDEQYF

v_gene: TRBV27
j_gene: TRBJ2-1
CDR3aa: CASRRGGVDEQFF

v_gene: TRBV20-1
j_gene: TRBJ2-3
CDR3aa: CSARGGGAITQYF

v_gene: TRBV20-1
j_gene: TRBJ1-5
CDR3aa: CSALEGHRVKQPQHF

v_gene: TRBV7-9
j_gene: TRBJ2-3
CDR3aa: CASSLAETRQADTQYF

v_gene: TRBV11-2
j_gene: TRBJ2-7
CDR3aa: CASSLDPGHLSLQYF

v_gene: TRBV20-1
j_gene: TRBJ2-7
CDR3aa: CSAPRGAYEQYF

v_gene: TRBV10-1
j_gene: TRBJ1-4
CDR3aa: CASSVRVGEKLFF

v_gene: TRBV28
j_gene: TRBJ2-3
CDR3aa: CASSLGSGPRTDTQYF

v_gene: TRBV6-6
j_gene: TRBJ1-6
CDR3aa: CASSSSMGSPLHF

v_gene: TRBV12-3/TRBV12-4
j_gene: NA
CDR3aa: CASSQGLQETQFF

v_gene: TRBV6-2/TRBV6-3
j_gene: TRBJ2-1
CDR3aa: CASSPRGGAGNEQFF

v_gene: TRBV7-2
j_gene: TRBJ1-6
CDR3aa: CASSSRGGSIFNDSPLHF

v_gene: TRBV27
j_gene: TRBJ2-7
CDR3aa: CASSFHRDSYEQYF

v_gene: TRBV10-3
j_gene: TRBJ2-2
CDR3aa: CAISELWPGELFF